These 32 T cell receptor beta chains originate from one sample sequenced in a study of cytomegalovirus exposure and HLA in healthy donors. Amplification used 60 Vbeta primers and 13 Jbeta primers. Data came from immunoSEQ multiplex PCR; TCRdb stores just in-frame clones and leaves some out. In the table there are about 150,000 clones, around 63% of which are singletons. Sequencing was performed on PBMCs. Source of these receptors: a human donor in good health.

The J gene is TRBJ2-7, the V gene TRBV5-1; D might be TRBD1 (5 bases). V gave up 0 bases and J gave up 0 bases, with 10 bases separating them. The CDR3 covers 15 residues. Germline CDR1 SGHRS, CDR2 YFSETQ. Written as DNA, the CDR3 is TGCGCCAGCAGCTTGGCCAGGGTGGGCTCCTACGAGCAGTACTTC. As protein: CASSLARVGSYEQYF.

The V call is TRBV6-6, the J call TRBJ2-7, with TRBD2 matching over 7 bases. Germline lookup yields CDR1 MNHNY and CDR2 SVGAGI (reference sequence). This CDR3 is built from 14 residues. V dropped 0 bases and J dropped 3; count of bases not matched to a gene: 2. CDR3 residues: CASSYSRGDYEQYF. CDR3 nucleotide sequence: TGTGCCAGCAGTTACTCTCGGGGGGACTACGAGCAGTACTTC.

The rearrangement uses TRBV29-1 and TRBJ1-5, with TRBD1 as a possible D gene (6 bases). The CDR3 extends over 13 amino acids. V was cut by 8 bases and J by 6 bases, with 17 bases left in between. Germline V gives CDR1 SQVTM, CDR2 ANQGSEA. CDR3 DNA: TGCAGCACGTCTGGGGGGGCTGGTCAGCCCCAGCATTTT. Amino acid sequence: CSTSGGAGQPQHF.

The chain uses TRBV18 and TRBJ2-2; D is unresolved. Germline V gene data show CDR1 as KGHSH and CDR2 as LQKENI. This CDR3 has 13 residues. V was shortened by 2 bases and J by 3 bases, with 4 bases between the two germline ends. CDR3 residues: CASSPIDTGELFF. CDR3 DNA: TGTGCCAGCTCACCAATAGACACCGGGGAGCTGTTTTTT.

The J gene is TRBJ1-5, the V gene TRBV4-3; a possible D gene is TRBD1 (5 bases). Germline CDR1 is LGHNA and CDR2 is YSLEER. V lost 1 base, J lost 3 bases, and 13 bases lay in between. This CDR3 spans 16 amino acids. This CDR3 reads CASSQGLGRVNQPQHF. For the CDR3, the DNA is TGCGCCAGCAGCCAAGGCCTGGGCAGGGTCAATCAGCCCCAGCATTTT.

The rearrangement links TRBV6-5 to TRBJ1-1, with 9 bases matching TRBD1. Germline values: CDR1 MNHEY, CDR2 SVGAGI. The CDR3 sequence is 15 residues long. V shed 5 bases and J 10 bases; nucleotides not matched to a gene: 14. CDR3 residues: CASSRTRVGQGGAFF. The CDR3 DNA sequence: TGTGCCAGCAGTCGAACAAGAGTGGGACAGGGAGGAGCTTTCTTT.

This rearrangement joins TRBV19 to TRBJ1-1; 7 bases line up with TRBD1. The CDR3 runs to 13 residues. V was pared by 5 bases and J by 3 bases, with 3 bases of the junction left unmatched. Germline assignment: CDR1 LNHDA and CDR2 SQIVND (reference sequence). The CDR3 nucleotides are TGTGCCAGTAGTCTCGACAGGGACACTGAAGCTTTCTTT. Residues: CASSLDRDTEAFF.

The chain is built from TRBV7-2 and TRBJ2-4; D perhaps matches TRBD1 (5 bases). CDR1 is SGHTA, CDR2 FQGNSA, per germline. CDR3 length: 15 residues. Trimming took 5 bases from V and 7 from J, leaving 18 bases between them. The CDR3 DNA sequence: TGTGCCAGCAGCCCAGATGGGGCTAGGGGCAACATTCAGTACTTC. Translated, it gives CASSPDGARGNIQYF.

The gene calls are TRBV5-1 and TRBJ2-3, with D possibly matching TRBD1 (5 bases). Germline loops: CDR1 SGHRS, CDR2 YFSETQ. With 0 bases removed from V and 3 bases from J, the gap between germline ends came to 11 bases. CDR3 size: 15 residues. The CDR3 DNA follows: TGCGCCAGCAGCTTGGAGGACATAACGACAGATACGCAGTATTTT. Its protein product is CASSLEDITTDTQYF.

The chain links TRBV9 to TRBJ2-1, with 11 bases matching TRBD2. CDR3 length equals 20 residues. The V gene end was trimmed by 4 bases and the J gene end by 4 bases; junction bases not matched to a gene: 19. The germline CDR1 and CDR2 sequences are SGDLS and YYNGEE. This chain's CDR3 is CASSPRTSGRYSTVYNEQFF. The CDR3 nucleotides read TGTGCCAGCAGCCCAAGAACTAGCGGGAGATATTCCACCGTGTACAATGAGCAGTTCTTC.

This sequence joins TRBV21-1 and TRBJ2-3; the D call in the table, TRBD2, was not verified against the DNA. TRBV21-1 is a listed pseudogene. The CDR3 totals 15 residues. The CDR3 reads CASSFRLGGTDTQYF. The CDR3 coding sequence is TGTGCCAGCAGCTTCCGTTTGGGGGGGACAGATACGCAGTATTTT.

The gene calls are TRBV28 and TRBJ2-7; 12 nucleotides line up with TRBD2. The CDR3 totals 16 residues. With 7 bases clipped from V and 5 bases from J, the junction kept 12 bases outside the gene matches. Germline assignment: CDR1 MDHEN and CDR2 SYDVKM. The CDR3 nucleotides read TGTGCCAGCACCTTGACTAGCGGGAGCCGGGTGAACGAGCAGTACTTC. Its protein product is CASTLTSGSRVNEQYF.

CDR3 bases: TGTGCCAGTAGTATTGGGGGGAGCTCAACTTACGAGCAGTACTTC. It encodes CASSIGGSSTYEQYF. This chain connects TRBV19 to TRBJ2-7, with D possibly TRBD2 on 6 matching bases. Germline V CDR1 and CDR2: LNHDA, SQIVND (reference sequence). The CDR3 runs to 15 residues. The germline V and J ends were trimmed by 3 bases and 4 bases, with 16 bases remaining between them.

The chain carries TRBV28 and TRBJ2-1, with TRBD2 matching 9 bases. This CDR3 comprises 16 residues. Germline V lookup: CDR1 MDHEN, CDR2 SYDVKM. The ends lost 5 bases at V and 0 bases at J; junction bases unmatched: 5. In DNA, the CDR3 is TGTGCCAGCAGTCCGGGACTAGCTGGCTCCTACAATGAGCAGTTCTTC. This codes for CASSPGLAGSYNEQFF.

The table lists this clone with a few counts. This sequence joins TRBV5-1 and TRBJ2-1; TRBD1 is a possible D gene (6 bases). With 2 bases removed from V and 6 bases from J, the gap between germline ends came to 9 bases. CDR3 length equals 13 residues. From germline, CDR1 is SGHRS and CDR2 YFSETQ. CDR3 sequence reads: CASSFSGVNEQFF. CDR3 nucleotide sequence: TGCGCCAGCAGCTTTTCAGGGGTCAATGAGCAGTTCTTC.

The chain couples TRBV9 to TRBJ2-5; maybe TRBD2 (6 bases). The germline gives CDR1 SGDLS, CDR2 YYNGEE. The length of the CDR3 is 15 residues. The V end lost 2 bases, the J end lost 5 bases, and 16 bases lay between the germline ends. The CDR3 protein is CASSVLGGGGETQYF. DNA for the CDR3: TGTGCCAGCAGCGTTCTTGGGGGTGGGGGGGAGACCCAGTACTTC.

V usage is TRBV19 and J usage is TRBJ2-3; 8 bases match TRBD2. The germline gives CDR1 LNHDA, CDR2 SQIVND (reference sequence). V was pared by 5 bases and J by 1 base, with 8 bases of the junction left unmatched. The CDR3 is 16 residues long. For the CDR3, the DNA is TGTGCCAGTAGTCCCCCCGCGACTAGCGGCACAGATACGCAGTATTTT. It codes for CASSPPATSGTDTQYF.

The rearrangement links TRBV15 to TRBJ2-3; no clear D. V lost 4 bases and J 6 bases, leaving 26 bases between the germline ends. The CDR3 totals 18 residues. Germline lookup yields CDR1 LNHNV and CDR2 YYDKDF (reference sequence). The CDR3 loop is CATSTTLMMQAPRDTQYF. The CDR3 region has the DNA TGTGCCACCAGCACTACACTCATGATGCAGGCACCAAGGGATACGCAGTATTTT.

The chain uses TRBV5-8 and TRBJ1-1, with D uncertain. Trimming removed 2 bases from V and 0 bases from J, with 8 bases in between. The germline gives CDR1 SGHTS, CDR2 YDEGEE. CDR3 size: 14 residues. The CDR3 loop is CASSFGLLNTEAFF. In nucleotides, the CDR3 is TGTGCCAGCAGCTTCGGACTGCTGAACACTGAAGCTTTCTTT.

V is TRBV7-6 and J is TRBJ2-1; D not resolved. The CDR3 extends over 14 amino acids. Germline CDR1 SGHVS, CDR2 FNYEAQ. V lost 1 base and J 4 bases, leaving 8 bases between the germline ends. In DNA, the CDR3 is TGTGCCAGCAGCTTAGGCGGAGTGTACAATGAGCAGTTCTTC. It is translated as CASSLGGVYNEQFF.

The genes are TRBV5-1 and TRBJ1-1, with D unresolved. CDR1 is SGHRS and CDR2 is YFSETQ in the germline V gene. Trimming left V 0 bases short and J 1 base short, with 7 bases between. This CDR3 comprises 14 residues. The DNA of the CDR3 is TGCGCCAGCAGCTTGGGAAGCCCGAACACTGAAGCTTTCTTT. The encoded protein is CASSLGSPNTEAFF. The full variable domain, completed using reference TRBV5-1 and TRBJ1-1, is KAGVTQTPRYLIKTRGQQVTLSCSPISGHRSVSWYQQTPGQGLQFLFEYFSETQRNKGNFPGRFSGRQFSNSRSEMNVSTLELGDSALYLCASSLGSPNTEAFFGQGTRLTVV.

The V and J genes are TRBV28 and TRBJ1-1, with TRBD1 matching 10 bases. The CDR3 is made up of 13 amino acids. The V and J ends lost 4 bases and 7 bases, in that order; junction bases with no gene match: 3. Per the germline V gene, CDR1 is MDHEN and CDR2 is SYDVKM. CDR3 nucleotide sequence: TGTGCCAGCAGTTCCGGACAGGGGGGTGAAGCTTTCTTT. It codes for CASSSGQGGEAFF.

V is TRBV5-4 and J is TRBJ2-3; 8 bases line up with TRBD2. V gave up 7 bases and J gave up 2 bases; unmatched junction bases: 6. The CDR3 has 14 amino acids. The germline CDR1 and CDR2 sequences are SGHNT and YYREEE (reference sequence). In nucleotides, the CDR3 is TGTGCCAGCGGAATAGCGGGAAACACAGATACGCAGTATTTT. Amino acids: CASGIAGNTDTQYF. Full variable domain (outside the CDR3, taken from reference TRBV5-4 and TRBJ2-3): ETGVTQSPTHLIKTRGQQVTLRCSSQSGHNTVSWYQQALGQGPQFIFQYYREEENGRGNFPPRFSGLQFPNYSSELNVNALELDDSALYLCASGIAGNTDTQYFGPGTRLTVL.

The V and J genes are TRBV28 and TRBJ2-1; 10 nucleotides match TRBD2. The V segment lost 3 bases and the J segment 3 bases; nucleotides outside the gene matches: 8. From germline, CDR1 is MDHEN and CDR2 SYDVKM. The CDR3 totals 17 residues. The CDR3 bases are TGTGCCAGCAGTTTGTCAAAACTAGCGGGATTCTACAATGAGCAGTTCTTC. Protein sequence: CASSLSKLAGFYNEQFF.

To note about this clone: One end of the junction is discordant with germline, which a read error may explain. This rearrangement joins TRBV11-2 to TRBJ2-5; TRBD1 aligns across 7 bases. The tail of the sequence fits TRBJ2-7 better, so the J call may be wrong. CDR1 is SGHAT, CDR2 FQNNGV, per germline. The CDR3 has 15 amino acids. CDR3 amino acids: CASSLDPGQTYEQYF. Here the CDR3 DNA reads TGTGCCAGCAGCCTAGACCCGGGACAGACCTACGAGCAGTACTTC.

V and J are TRBV5-1 and TRBJ2-3; TRBD1 matches at 8 bases. After removal of 5 bases from V and 3 bases from J, the junction contained 8 bases not matched to a gene. The CDR3 length is 15 residues. Germline lookup yields CDR1 SGHRS and CDR2 YFSETQ. CDR3: CASSIDRGRTDTQYF. CDR3 nucleotide sequence: TGCGCCAGCAGTATTGACAGGGGTCGTACAGATACGCAGTATTTT.

The V and J genes are TRBV4-1 and TRBJ2-5; D gene uncertain. V was trimmed by 4 bases and J by 5 bases, leaving 20 bases between them. The germline gives CDR1 MGHRA, CDR2 YSYEKL. The CDR3 totals 16 residues. CDR3 bases: TGCGCCAGCAGCCGCCTTCCGCGGAGCCATAAGGAGACCCAGTACTTC. Amino acid sequence: CASSRLPRSHKETQYF.

This clone was picked up one time. The chain joins TRBV18 to TRBJ2-5; 7 nucleotides line up with TRBD1. Germline CDR1 KGHSH, CDR2 LQKENI. The CDR3 loop spans 15 amino acids. The junction had 5 bases not matched to a gene; V was cut back by 2 bases and J by 2 bases. In nucleotides, the CDR3 is TGTGCCAGCTCACCATCTACAGGGGCACAAGAGACCCAGTACTTC. Amino acids: CASSPSTGAQETQYF.

The V call is TRBV6-5, the J call TRBJ2-3; D gene uncertain. Germline values: CDR1 MNHEY, CDR2 SVGAGI. The CDR3 has 13 residues. The V end lost 7 bases, the J end lost 1 base, and 9 bases lay between the germline ends. The CDR3 DNA reads TGTGCCAGCAAAGCGTCGGGCACAGATACGCAGTATTTT. This sequence encodes CASKASGTDTQYF.

This chain links TRBV7-9 with TRBJ2-7; D uncertain. Deletions cut 5 bases from V and 4 bases from J, with 12 bases between. The CDR3 spans 13 residues. Germline values: CDR1 SEHNR, CDR2 FQNEAQ (reference sequence). For the CDR3, the DNA is TGTGCCAGCAGCACAAGCGAACAATACGAGCAGTACTTC. Its protein product is CASSTSEQYEQYF.

The J gene is TRBJ1-5, the V gene TRBV28; 7 bases match TRBD1. Losses at the gene ends were 7 bases for V and 5 bases for J; bases not matched to a gene: 8. The CDR3 runs 14 residues. Germline V gene data show CDR1 as MDHEN and CDR2 as SYDVKM. The CDR3 loop reads CASKWGTDYQPQHF. The CDR3 nucleotides read TGTGCCAGCAAATGGGGGACAGACTATCAGCCCCAGCATTTT.

The chain combines TRBV7-9 with TRBJ2-1, with D perhaps TRBD2 (6 bases). Germline CDR1 is SEHNR and CDR2 is FQNEAQ (reference sequence). CDR3 length equals 16 residues. The V and J ends lost 1 base and 7 bases respectively, with 17 bases between them. The CDR3 here is CASSLVGGPDWNEQFF. The DNA of the CDR3 is TGTGCCAGCAGCTTAGTGGGGGGACCGGATTGGAATGAGCAGTTCTTC.